Presented here are 10 T cell receptor beta chains from one specimen sequenced in a study of T-cell memory formation after mild COVID-19. TCRdb independently ran MiXCR on the 5' RACE reads; one entry per CDR3 protein. In the table there are 390,000 or so distinct CDR3 sequences, approximately 15% of which are singletons. Sequenced: PBMCs or a T cell subset sorted from them (not recorded which). These receptors originate from a man aged 18 to 30 who had mild COVID-19 (a few samples of this study predate the infection). Cell type and time point are not known.

This clonotype was counted only a few times. The genes are TRBV29-1 and TRBJ2-3, with 7 nucleotides matching TRBD1. This CDR3 has 12 residues. The V segment lost 8 bases and the J segment 5 bases; nucleotides outside the gene matches: 7. CDR1 and CDR2 (germline): SQVTM, ANQGSEA. The CDR3: CSTGQPGDTQYF. CDR3 coding DNA: TGCAGCACGGGACAGCCGGGAGATACGCAGTATTTT.

This sequence joins TRBV29-1 and TRBJ1-1; TRBD1 might be the D (5 bases). V dropped 6 bases and J dropped 4 bases, with 12 bases sitting between them. The CDR3 has 12 amino acids. Germline V gives CDR1 SQVTM, CDR2 ANQGSEA. CDR3 in amino acids: CSVEGRGTEAFF. CDR3 DNA sequence: TGCAGCGTCGAGGGGAGAGGCACTGAAGCTTTCTTT.

This chain joins TRBV5-1 and TRBJ2-3; D remains unclear. With 0 bases removed from V and 5 bases from J, the gap between germline ends came to 16 bases. The CDR3 loop spans 16 amino acids. Germline V gene data show CDR1 as SGHRS and CDR2 as YFSETQ. The CDR3 DNA follows: TGCGCCAGCAGCTTGGAGGCTACGATGGCAGGAGATACGCAGTATTTT. Translating gives CASSLEATMAGDTQYF.

The table lists this clonotype with a few counts. The gene calls are TRBV20-1 and TRBJ1-2; D call uncertain. V lost 5 bases and J lost 4, with 20 bases in between. The CDR3 loop spans 15 amino acids. From germline, CDR1 is DFQATT and CDR2 SNEGSKA (reference sequence). The CDR3 reads CSAPLEGETSYGYTF. In DNA, the CDR3 is TGCAGTGCTCCCCTGGAGGGAGAGACCTCCTATGGCTACACCTTC.

The rearrangement joins TRBV30 to TRBJ2-3; D is ambiguous. Germline lookup yields CDR1 GTSNPN and CDR2 SVGIG (reference sequence). The V and J ends lost 4 bases and 2 bases respectively, with 10 bases between them. This CDR3 spans 13 amino acids. CDR3 loop: CAWKNRDTDTQYF. CDR3 sequence (DNA): TGTGCCTGGAAAAATAGAGACACAGATACGCAGTATTTT.

The chain has TRBV20-1 and TRBJ2-1, with TRBD1 matching 9 bases. CDR1 and CDR2 (germline): DFQATT, SNEGSKA (reference sequence). The CDR3 is made up of 15 amino acids. V was clipped by 0 bases and J by 7 bases; unmatched bases: 7. In nucleotides, the CDR3 is TGCAGTGCTAGAGACCCGGGACAGGGTGGGAATGAGCAGTTCTTC. Protein sequence: CSARDPGQGGNEQFF.

The chain links TRBV7-8 to TRBJ2-5; 9 positions match TRBD1. Germline V gives CDR1 SGHVS, CDR2 FQNEAQ. Trimming took 5 bases from V and 6 from J; bases not matched to a gene: 4. CDR3 length equals 13 residues. As DNA, the CDR3 is TGTGCCAGCAGCCGGGACAGGGATCAGACCCAGTACTTC. Translation: CASSRDRDQTQYF. Looking up the rest from reference TRBV7-8 and TRBJ2-5 gives the full variable domain: GAGVSQSPRYKVAKRGQDVALRCDPISGHVSLFWYQQALGQGPEFLTYFQNEAQLDKSGLPSDRFFAERPEGSVSTLKIQRTQQEDSAVYLCASSRDRDQTQYFGPGTRLLVL.

The chain couples TRBV10-3 to TRBJ1-5; TRBD1 agrees at 7 bases. The V segment lost 4 bases and the J segment 4 bases; nucleotides outside the gene matches: 4. Looked up from germline, CDR1 is ENHRY and CDR2 is SYGVKD. CDR3 length: 14 amino acids. CDR3 region: CAISAQGGNQPQHF. In DNA form, the CDR3 reads TGTGCCATCAGTGCCCAGGGGGGTAATCAGCCCCAGCATTTT.

The chain carries TRBV10-3 and TRBJ2-2; maybe TRBD1 (6 bases). The CDR3 runs 15 residues. Per germline, CDR1 ENHRY and CDR2 SYGVKD. V was cut by 6 bases and J by 3 bases, with 14 bases left in between. In DNA, the CDR3 is TGTGCCATCAGCAGAACAGGGTATTACACCGGGGAGCTGTTTTTT. Its protein product is CAISRTGYYTGELFF.

This clonotype was recorded at least ten times. The chain uses TRBV7-3 and TRBJ2-3; D assignment may be TRBD1 or TRBD2 (6 bases each). The CDR3 runs to 15 residues. V was pared by 1 base and J by 4 bases, with 12 bases between. CDR1 SGHTA and CDR2 FQGTGA come from the germline V gene. In DNA, the CDR3 is TGTGCCAGCAGCTTAATGGGGGGCGCCGCAGATACGCAGTATTTT. It specifies CASSLMGGAADTQYF.